These 6 T cell receptor beta chains came from one sample sequenced in a study of response to subunit inactivated influenza vaccine (dated by TCRdb to 2016 to 2019). The library was generated by RT-PCR. The data were produced on an Illumina HiSeq 2500. Using fastp trimming at Q25 and MiXCR clonotype assembly, TCRdb reanalyzed the public sequencing data and kept in-frame beta chains. When rows share a CDR3 protein, they turn into one entry using the most common DNA and genes. The sample includes around 580,000 distinct CDR3 sequences, with 13% to 15% observed a single time. The ten largest account for 11% of the sample. The sequences come from PBMCs from blood, collected 11 to 12 days after vaccination. Every receptor here comes from a middle-aged man who received an inactivated influenza vaccine. Donor details come from another sample of the same person, matched by shared clones.

This clonotype was counted only a few times. V usage is TRBV12-3 or TRBV12-4 and J usage is TRBJ1-4; perhaps TRBD1 as D (6 bases). V dropped 6 bases and J dropped 3 bases, with 14 bases sitting between them. The CDR3 length is 15 residues. CDR3 protein: CASRRDRQANEKLFF. The CDR3 DNA is TGTGCCAGCAGACGCGACAGGCAGGCTAATGAAAAACTGTTTTTT.

This clonotype was seen only a few times. The J gene is TRBJ2-1, the V gene TRBV24-1; D is undetermined. The CDR3 is 15 amino acids. Germline CDR1 is KGHDR and CDR2 is SFDVKD. V was trimmed by 1 base and J by 0 bases, leaving 6 bases between them. The CDR3 sequence: CATSDLSSSYNEQFF. In DNA, the CDR3 is TGTGCCACCAGTGATTTATCCAGCTCCTACAATGAGCAGTTCTTC.

V usage is TRBV5-1 and J usage is TRBJ2-1, with D tentatively TRBD1 (6 bases). The V gene's germline CDR1 is SGHRS and CDR2 YFSETQ. Trimming left V 4 bases short and J 8 bases short, with 13 bases between. CDR3 size: 13 residues. Here the CDR3 reads CASSGQGSHEQFF. DNA for the CDR3: TGCGCCAGCAGCGGCCAGGGGAGCCATGAGCAGTTCTTC. The whole variable domain, remainder taken from reference TRBV5-1 and TRBJ2-1, is KAGVTQTPRYLIKTRGQQVTLSCSPISGHRSVSWYQQTPGQGLQFLFEYFSETQRNKGNFPGRFSGRQFSNSRSEMNVSTLELGDSALYLCASSGQGSHEQFFGPGTRLTVL.

The genes are TRBV28 and TRBJ2-7; D assignment may be TRBD1 or TRBD2 (7 bases each). Trimming removed 10 bases at V and 4 bases at J, with 14 bases between. The germline V gene encodes CDR1 MDHEN and CDR2 SYDVKM. The CDR3 is 12 residues long. For the CDR3, the DNA is TGTGCCACAGGGGGGGAACGGTACGAGCAGTACTTC. Its translation: CATGGERYEQYF.

This chain links TRBV7-6 with TRBJ2-3; D is possibly TRBD2 (5 bases). Trimming left V 0 bases short and J 6 bases short, with 7 bases between. The CDR3 sequence is 13 residues long. From germline, CDR1 is SGHVS and CDR2 FNYEAQ. The chain's CDR3 is CASSLAERDTQYF. Written as DNA, the CDR3 is TGTGCCAGCAGCTTAGCGGAGCGGGATACGCAGTATTTT.

The rearrangement joins TRBV24-1 to TRBJ2-3; 9 positions agree with TRBD1. The V and J ends lost 2 bases and 2 bases, in that order; junction bases with no gene match: 4. The CDR3 loop spans 16 amino acids. Germline CDR1 KGHDR, CDR2 SFDVKD. CDR3 residues: CATSDSRDRATDTQYF. The CDR3 bases are TGTGCCACCAGTGATTCCCGGGACAGGGCCACAGATACGCAGTATTTT.